A selection of T cell receptor beta chains follows, all from one sample in a study of Ad26.COV2.S vaccination and SARS-CoV-2 variants. Measured with immunoSEQ multiplex PCR; TCRdb has only the in-frame clones, and not every one. The data show about 280,000 clones, around 87% seen once. The sequencing here drew on peripheral blood, taken in a trial of Ad26.COV2.S vaccine versus placebo. The receptors stem from a person between 18 and 59 years old who received the Ad26.COV2.S COVID-19 vaccine or a placebo. Each CDR3 is given with its conserved first and last residue. Fields, in order: J gene, clone size, V gene, D gene, CDR3 DNA, CDR3 protein. A D gene is named only where the DNA matches it firmly. Rows give clone size only sometimes, using once, few, many, or a class for an expanded clone.

J: TRBJ2-1; size: -; V: TRBV7-3; D: -; DNA: TGTGCCAGCAGCTTATCGGGGTCCTACAATGAGCAGTTCTTC; CDR3: CASSLSGSYNEQFF
J: TRBJ1-2; size: -; V: TRBV12-3/TRBV12-4; D: -; DNA: TGTGCCAGCAGTTTTGGGTCGGCGAGCTACACCTTC; CDR3: CASSFGSASYTF
J: TRBJ1-5; size: once; V: TRBV28; D: -; DNA: TGTGCCAGCAGTTCCTCGAGTATTAGGTCCCAGCATTTT; CDR3: CASSSSSIRSQHF
J: TRBJ1-2; size: -; V: TRBV6-5; D: -; DNA: TGTGCCAGCCGGGGGTCGGGCAAGAGTAACTATGGCTACACCTTC; CDR3: CASRGSGKSNYGYTF
J: TRBJ1-5; size: few; V: TRBV7-9; D: TRBD1; DNA: TGTGCCAGCAGCTCCTGGACAGGAAGCAATCAGCCCCAGCATTTT; CDR3: CASSSWTGSNQPQHF
J: TRBJ1-1; size: once; V: TRBV2; D: TRBD1; DNA: TGTGCCAGCAGTGCAAGACCTCCTGGGACAGGGGGGAACACTGAAGCTTTCTTT; CDR3: CASSARPPGTGGNTEAFF
J: TRBJ1-1; size: -; V: TRBV19; D: -; DNA: TGTGCCAGTAGTCCTCGACGGAACACTGAAGCTTTCTTT; CDR3: CASSPRRNTEAFF
J: TRBJ1-2; size: -; V: TRBV5-4; D: TRBD1; DNA: TGTGCCAGCAGCTTCCGGGACAGGGCAGGCTACACCTTC; CDR3: CASSFRDRAGYTF
J: TRBJ1-2; size: once; V: TRBV2; D: -; DNA: TGTGCCAGCCTACATGGGGTAGGCTACACCTTC; CDR3: CASLHGVGYTF
J: TRBJ1-4; size: -; V: TRBV30; D: -; DNA: TGTGCCTGGCGACGGTTATCCTCTAATGAAAAACTGTTTTTT; CDR3: CAWRRLSSNEKLFF
J: TRBJ2-1; size: -; V: TRBV6-4; D: -; DNA: TGTGCCAGCAGACCTTCGCCGGCCAGCTCCTACAATGAGCAGTTCTTC; CDR3: CASRPSPASSYNEQFF
J: TRBJ1-2; size: -; V: TRBV27; D: TRBD1; DNA: TGTGCCAGCAGAACGACAGGGCCAACTAACTATGGCTACACCTTC; CDR3: CASRTTGPTNYGYTF
J: TRBJ1-3; size: -; V: TRBV19; D: TRBD1; DNA: TGTGCCAGTAGTATCGTGGGACAGAGCTCTGGAAACACCATATATTTT; CDR3: CASSIVGQSSGNTIYF
J: TRBJ1-2; size: -; V: TRBV5-4; D: TRBD1; DNA: TGTGCCAGCAGCTTGACAGGGGTTGGCTACACCTTC; CDR3: CASSLTGVGYTF
J: TRBJ2-5; size: once; V: TRBV11-2; D: -; DNA: TGTGCCAGCAGCTTAGCGGGAGTTGGGGAGACCCAGTACTTC; CDR3: CASSLAGVGETQYF
J: TRBJ2-7; size: -; V: TRBV5-3; D: -; DNA: TGTGCCAGAACGGACAGCAGCGGGTCCTACGAGCAGTACTTC; CDR3: CARTDSSGSYEQYF
J: TRBJ2-3; size: -; V: TRBV13; D: -; DNA: TGTGCCAGCAGCTTAGGGGGCACAGATACGCAGTATTTT; CDR3: CASSLGGTDTQYF
J: TRBJ1-2; size: -; V: TRBV7-2; D: -; DNA: TGTGCCAGCAGCTCTCAGGGAAGGGCTTATGGCTACACCTTC; CDR3: CASSSQGRAYGYTF
J: TRBJ2-6; size: -; V: TRBV30; D: -; DNA: TGTGCCTGGAGAAGGGCTGGGGCCAACGTCCTGACTTTC; CDR3: CAWRRAGANVLTF
J: TRBJ2-1; size: -; V: TRBV4-2; D: TRBD2; DNA: TGTGCCAGCAGCCAAGCCCTAGCGGAGGGGAATGAGCAGTTCTTC; CDR3: CASSQALAEGNEQFF
J: TRBJ2-3; size: once; V: TRBV4-2; D: TRBD1; DNA: TGTGCCAGCAGCCAACGGGACAGGAGCACAGATACGCAGTATTTT; CDR3: CASSQRDRSTDTQYF
J: TRBJ1-1; size: once; V: TRBV6-5; D: -; DNA: TGTGCCAGCAGTTACCACGGGGCGTACACTGAAGCTTTCTTT; CDR3: CASSYHGAYTEAFF
J: TRBJ2-7; size: -; V: TRBV11-2; D: TRBD1; DNA: TGTGCCAGCAGCTTAGCGCCAGGGACAGGGAGCGAGCAGTACTTC; CDR3: CASSLAPGTGSEQYF
J: TRBJ1-4; size: -; V: TRBV7-2; D: -; DNA: TGTGCCAGCAGCTTAGATGGGGAAAAACTGTTTTTT; CDR3: CASSLDGEKLFF
J: TRBJ1-2; size: once; V: TRBV7-3; D: TRBD1; DNA: TGTGCCAGCAGCTCGCAGGGGGCTGGTTTGCATGGCTACACCTTC; CDR3: CASSSQGAGLHGYTF
J: TRBJ2-7; size: -; V: TRBV2; D: -; DNA: TGTGCCAGCACCAGGGACCTTACCTACGAGCAGTACTTC; CDR3: CASTRDLTYEQYF
J: TRBJ2-5; size: -; V: TRBV5-4; D: -; DNA: TGTGCCAGCAGCTTGGCGGGCGGGCCTCAAGAGACCCAGTACTTC; CDR3: CASSLAGGPQETQYF
J: TRBJ2-4; size: -; V: TRBV27; D: TRBD1; DNA: TGTGCCAGCAGTGACAGGGTGTCGGGAAACATTCAGTACTTC; CDR3: CASSDRVSGNIQYF
J: TRBJ2-6; size: -; V: TRBV28; D: -; DNA: TGTGCCAGCAGTTTAGGTCAGGGACGCTCTGGGGCCAACGTCCTGACTTTC; CDR3: CASSLGQGRSGANVLTF
J: TRBJ2-7; size: -; V: TRBV6-5; D: -; DNA: TGTGCCAGCGGTCGGCAGGCAGGGGAGCAGTACTTC; CDR3: CASGRQAGEQYF
J: TRBJ1-6; size: once; V: TRBV30; D: -; DNA: TGTGCCTGGAGTGAGGGCTCCTATAATTCACCCCTCCACTTT; CDR3: CAWSEGSYNSPLHF
J: TRBJ1-2; size: few; V: TRBV6-5; D: TRBD1; DNA: TGTGCCAGCAGTTACTCGGGACAGGGGAGCAATGGCTACACCTTC; CDR3: CASSYSGQGSNGYTF
J: TRBJ2-2; size: -; V: TRBV7-6; D: -; DNA: TGTGCCAGCAGCTTAGAGGCCGCCGGGGAGCCCACCGGGGAGCTGTTTTTT; CDR3: CASSLEAAGEPTGELFF
J: TRBJ1-6; size: once; V: TRBV15; D: TRBD1; DNA: TGTGCCACCAGGGACAGGGTTTCACCCCTCCACTTT; CDR3: CATRDRVSPLHF
J: TRBJ2-2; size: -; V: TRBV4-2; D: TRBD1; DNA: TGTGCCAGCAGCCGCTTTTCTGGGACAGGGGTCCCCGGGGAGCTGTTTTTT; CDR3: CASSRFSGTGVPGELFF
J: TRBJ2-5; size: -; V: TRBV10-2; D: TRBD1; DNA: TGCGCCAGCAGTACGGGACAGCTAGAGACCCAGTACTTC; CDR3: CASSTGQLETQYF
J: TRBJ1-3; size: -; V: TRBV5-1; D: -; DNA: TGCGCCAGCAGCTTGAGGGGGGCGACAGGACTAAACACCATATATTTT; CDR3: CASSLRGATGLNTIYF
J: TRBJ2-5; size: once; V: TRBV29-1; D: -; DNA: TGCAGCGTTAAGGGGCCAGAAGAGACCCAGTACTTC; CDR3: CSVKGPEETQYF
J: TRBJ2-1; size: -; V: TRBV10-3; D: -; DNA: TGTGCCATCAGTGAGAGGGGATACAATGAGCAGTTCTTC; CDR3: CAISERGYNEQFF
J: TRBJ1-2; size: -; V: TRBV10-3; D: -; DNA: TGTGCCTCCAGGCCTCCCACATTATATGGCTACACCTTC; CDR3: CASRPPTLYGYTF
J: TRBJ1-1; size: -; V: TRBV6-4; D: -; DNA: TGTGCCAGCAGCCCCGGGACCGGGGGTACAGCTTTCTTT; CDR3: CASSPGTGGTAFF
J: TRBJ1-1; size: -; V: TRBV4-1; D: TRBD1; DNA: TGCGCCAGCAGCCAAATTTCGGGGGCAGGGGGCAGGACTGAAGCTTTCTTT; CDR3: CASSQISGAGGRTEAFF
J: TRBJ1-2; size: -; V: TRBV2; D: TRBD1; DNA: TGTGCCAGCAGCCCTCAGACAGGGGCCCATTACTATGGCTACACCTTC; CDR3: CASSPQTGAHYYGYTF
J: TRBJ2-5; size: -; V: TRBV19; D: TRBD1; DNA: TGTGCCAGTAGTCCCCGGACAGGGTGGAAGGGAGAGACCCAGTACTTC; CDR3: CASSPRTGWKGETQYF
J: TRBJ2-7; size: -; V: TRBV7-2; D: -; DNA: TGTGCCAGCAGCTTAGTTTTTGGGGGAAGCTACGAGCAGTACTTC; CDR3: CASSLVFGGSYEQYF
J: TRBJ1-1; size: -; V: TRBV3-1/TRBV3-2; D: TRBD1; DNA: TGTGCCAGCAGCCTACGGACAGGGGCTCGGAACACTGAAGCTTTCTTT; CDR3: CASSLRTGARNTEAFF
J: TRBJ2-7; size: once; V: TRBV3-1/TRBV3-2; D: -; DNA: TGTGCCAGCAGCCAAGGAACTCCCGGCTACGAGCAGTACTTC; CDR3: CASSQGTPGYEQYF
J: TRBJ2-7; size: -; V: TRBV27; D: TRBD2; DNA: TGTGCCAGCAGTCTCACCCCGGGACTAGCCGGATACGAGCAGTACTTC; CDR3: CASSLTPGLAGYEQYF
J: TRBJ2-2; size: -; V: TRBV11-2; D: -; DNA: TGTGCCAGCAGCCTTGGCGAGTGGACCGGGGAGCTGTTTTTT; CDR3: CASSLGEWTGELFF
J: TRBJ1-5; size: -; V: TRBV3-1/TRBV3-2; D: TRBD1; DNA: TGTGCCAGCAGCCAAGGTGGGGACAGGCATAGCAATCAGCCCCAGCATTTT; CDR3: CASSQGGDRHSNQPQHF
J: TRBJ2-3; size: -; V: TRBV2; D: TRBD1; DNA: TGTGCCAGCAGTGAGGGACAGTTAACAGATACGCAGTATTTT; CDR3: CASSEGQLTDTQYF
J: TRBJ2-2; size: -; V: TRBV19; D: -; DNA: TGTGCCAGTACCCAATCGGGGGGCCTGAACACCGGGGAGCTGTTTTTT; CDR3: CASTQSGGLNTGELFF
J: TRBJ2-1; size: -; V: TRBV5-4; D: TRBD2; DNA: TGTGCCAGCAGCAGCGCTAGCGGGGATATCAATGAGCAGTTCTTC; CDR3: CASSSASGDINEQFF
J: TRBJ2-3; size: -; V: TRBV7-9; D: TRBD2; DNA: TGTGCCAGCAGCTTGGGGCTAGCGGGGGTCACAGATACGCAGTATTTT; CDR3: CASSLGLAGVTDTQYF